A single sample gave rise to the 23 T cell receptor beta chains below, sequenced in a study of identifying expanded T cells in peripheral blood. Produced via immunoSEQ multiplex PCR; TCRdb's table is partial and in-frame only. The data show about 58,000 clones, around four fifths seen once. Sequencing input: blood. The receptors derive from a person aged 18 to 70 in good health.

The V and J genes are TRBV5-1 and TRBJ2-3, with TRBD2 identical over 11 bases. This CDR3 comprises 15 residues. V lost 4 bases and J lost 4; bases outside the gene matches: 5. Germline CDR1 is SGHRS and CDR2 is YFSETQ. In DNA form, the CDR3 reads TGCGCCAGCAGCCTGAAACTAGCGGGAGCAGATACGCAGTATTTT. Its protein is CASSLKLAGADTQYF.

The CDR3 region is CASSLKRRETQYF. CDR3 bases: TGTGCCAGCTCACTAAAACGGAGAGAGACCCAGTACTTC. J is TRBJ2-5 and V is TRBV18; D is unresolved. The CDR3 sequence is 13 residues long. The germline V gene encodes CDR1 KGHSH and CDR2 LQKENI. Trimming took off 4 bases at V and 4 bases at J, with 10 bases between the two ends.

This clone was counted only a few times. This chain connects TRBV14 to TRBJ2-1, with 9 bases lining up with TRBD2. There are 16 residues in the CDR3. Per the germline V gene, CDR1 is SGHDN and CDR2 is FVKESK. Losses at the gene ends were 1 base for V and 5 bases for J; bases not matched to a gene: 6. CDR3 residues: CASSQGNLAGNNEQFF. The DNA for the CDR3 is TGTGCCAGCAGCCAAGGTAACCTAGCGGGGAACAATGAGCAGTTCTTC.

The CDR3 is CASSLMSSGGANTQYF. The CDR3 bases are TGTGCCAGCAGCTTAATGTCTAGCGGGGGGGCGAATACGCAGTATTTT. This chain uses TRBV7-3 with TRBJ2-3; 12 bases line up with TRBD2. From germline, CDR1 is SGHTA and CDR2 FQGTGA. The CDR3 spans 16 residues. Trimming at V came to 1 base and at J to 7 bases, leaving 6 bases not matched to a gene.

There are a few counts of this clone. The rearrangement joins TRBV19 to TRBJ1-5; D unclear. CDR3 size: 12 residues. Germline V lookup: CDR1 LNHDA, CDR2 SQIVND (reference sequence). With 11 bases removed from V and 3 bases from J, the gap between germline ends came to 11 bases. CDR3 nucleotides: TGTGCCGGCACAGTTCCCAATCAGCCCCAGCATTTT. Amino acid sequence: CAGTVPNQPQHF.

This sequence joins TRBV2 and TRBJ2-2; no clear D gene. CDR1 SNHLY and CDR2 FYNNEI come from the germline V gene. The CDR3 sequence is 15 residues long. The V and J ends lost 2 bases and 1 base respectively, with 8 bases between them. In DNA, the CDR3 is TGTGCCAGCAGTGAAAAAGGGCTGAACACCGGGGAGCTGTTTTTT. Its translation is CASSEKGLNTGELFF.

The chain couples TRBV7-9 to TRBJ2-3, with 7 bases fitting TRBD2. V dropped 0 bases and J dropped 5; count of bases not matched to a gene: 8. This CDR3 is 16 amino acids long. Germline lookup yields CDR1 SEHNR and CDR2 FQNEAQ (reference sequence). CDR3 residues: CASSLAREFVGDTQYF. DNA for the CDR3: TGTGCCAGCAGCTTAGCGCGGGAGTTTGTTGGAGATACGCAGTATTTT.

The chain combines TRBV27 with TRBJ2-5; D gene uncertain. Trimming left V 4 bases short and J 1 base short, with 22 bases between. Looked up from germline, CDR1 is MNHEY and CDR2 is SMNVEV (reference sequence). CDR3 size: 18 residues. For the CDR3, the DNA is TGTGCCAGCAGTTACAAGCCCCAAGGATACGTACCCCAAGAGACCCAGTACTTC. Its translation: CASSYKPQGYVPQETQYF.

The CDR3 DNA follows: TGTGCCAGCAGCTCCAGGGACTTCGGCGACTACGAGCAGTACTTC. This codes for CASSSRDFGDYEQYF. V is TRBV7-9 and J is TRBJ2-7; a possible D gene is TRBD2 (6 bases). Germline CDR1 SEHNR, CDR2 FQNEAQ (reference sequence). The V end was cut by 4 bases, the J end by 3 bases, with 16 bases between. This CDR3 spans 15 amino acids.

The rearrangement links TRBV5-5 to TRBJ1-2; 7 nucleotides align to TRBD1. This CDR3 region has 15 residues. Unmatched junction bases numbered 11, after V lost 4 bases and J lost 5 bases. Per germline, CDR1 SGHKS and CDR2 YYEKEE (reference sequence). This CDR3 is CASSPGTVAAYGYTF. The CDR3 region has the DNA TGTGCCAGCAGCCCTGGGACAGTCGCGGCGTATGGCTACACCTTC.

Notes on this clone: One end of the junction is discordant with germline, which a read error may explain. This chain links TRBV7-2 with TRBJ2-1, with D perhaps assigned TRBD1 or TRBD2 (7 bases each). Germline V gives CDR1 SGHTA, CDR2 FQGNSA. The CDR3 covers 16 residues. CDR3 region: CASSFTGAGAYNEQLF. The CDR3 DNA reads as TGTGCCAGCAGCTTTACAGGGGCGGGGGCCTACAATGAGCAGCTCTTC.

This chain links TRBV9 with TRBJ2-1; D is unresolved. The V end lost 5 bases, the J end lost 7 bases, and 13 bases lay between the germline ends. The CDR3 runs to 13 residues. Germline CDR1 reads SGDLS; CDR2 reads YYNGEE. CDR3 loop: CASSSQIVNEQFF. CDR3 in DNA: TGTGCCAGCAGTTCACAGATTGTGAATGAGCAGTTCTTC. Drawing the rest from reference TRBV9 and TRBJ2-1, the complete variable domain is DSGVTQTPKHLITATGQRVTLRCSPRSGDLSVYWYQQSLDQGLQFLIQYYNGEERAKGNILERFSAQQFPDLHSELNLSSLELGDSALYFCASSSQIVNEQFFGPGTRLTVL.

The chain links TRBV11-2 to TRBJ1-2, with D maybe TRBD1 (6 bases). The CDR3 is 16 amino acids. Germline CDR1 and CDR2: SGHAT and FQNNGV. Trimming left V 0 bases short and J 3 bases short, with 14 bases between. CDR3 sequence reads: CASSLDRGQRDYGYTF. CDR3 nucleotides: TGTGCCAGCAGCTTAGATCGCGGACAGCGAGACTATGGCTACACCTTC.

The J gene is TRBJ1-2, the V gene TRBV4-1, with 8 bases fitting TRBD1. The length of the CDR3 is 16 residues. Germline CDR1 and CDR2: MGHRA and YSYEKL. J gave up 5 bases and V 2 bases, and 10 bases lay outside the gene matches. Here the CDR3 reads CASSQRETGVGYGYTF. For the CDR3, the DNA is TGCGCCAGCAGCCAAAGAGAGACAGGGGTGGGGTATGGCTACACCTTC.

This chain uses TRBV9 with TRBJ1-4, with D uncertain. This CDR3 has 14 amino acids. V was shortened by 3 bases and J by 0 bases, with 6 bases between the two germline ends. CDR1 is SGDLS and CDR2 is YYNGEE in the germline V gene. CDR3 residues: CASSASATNEKLFF. In DNA form, the CDR3 reads TGTGCCAGCAGCGCGAGTGCAACTAATGAAAAACTGTTTTTT.

The rearrangement uses TRBV15 and TRBJ2-7; unclear D gene. The ends were cut back, 0 bases at V and 2 bases at J, with 8 bases in the middle. The germline V gene encodes CDR1 LNHNV and CDR2 YYDKDF (reference sequence). This CDR3 has 14 amino acids. CDR3 bases: TGTGCCACCAGCAGAGATCCCGGTGCCTACGAGCAGTACTTC. Its protein is CATSRDPGAYEQYF.

The CDR3: CASSFPKTETTGNTIYF. The CDR3 DNA follows: TGTGCCAGCAGCTTTCCAAAGACAGAAACCACTGGAAACACCATATATTTT. This rearrangement joins TRBV11-1 to TRBJ1-3; tentative D call: TRBD1 (5 bases). The V and J ends lost 3 bases and 2 bases respectively, with 17 bases between them. The CDR3 spans 17 residues. Per germline, CDR1 SGHAT and CDR2 FQDESV (reference sequence).

CDR3 bases: TGTGCCAGCAGAGGCCGACAGATTGGATCCGGGGAGCTGTTTTTT. Translation gives CASRGRQIGSGELFF. V gene TRBV27 combines with J gene TRBJ2-2; D is perhaps TRBD1 (5 bases). V dropped 6 bases and J dropped 6 bases, with 17 bases sitting between them. CDR1 MNHEY and CDR2 SMNVEV come from the germline V gene (reference sequence). CDR3 length: 15 residues.

The chain has TRBV5-6 and TRBJ2-7, with 7 bases matching TRBD1. CDR3 length: 15 residues. The junction had 9 bases not matched to a gene; V was cut back by 0 bases and J by 6 bases. Germline values: CDR1 SGHDT, CDR2 YYEEEE. The CDR3 bases are TGTGCCAGCAGCTTGGGCCCCTTGACAGGGATCGAGCAGTACGTC. The encoded protein is CASSLGPLTGIEQYV.

The chain uses TRBV11-2 and TRBJ1-2, with TRBD1 identical over 7 bases. After removal of 5 bases from V and 4 bases from J, the junction contained 13 bases not matched to a gene. The CDR3 consists of 16 residues. Germline V gene sequence: CDR1 SGHAT, CDR2 FQNNGV. The DNA of the CDR3 is TGTGCCAGCAGCGGCGGGACAGCGAGGGTACCCTATGGCTACACCTTC. Protein product: CASSGGTARVPYGYTF.

This chain uses TRBV21-1 with TRBJ1-3. TRBV21-1 is a pseudogene locus. This CDR3 is 12 amino acids long. CDR3 DNA: TGTGCCAGCAGCCAAGAGGTAAACACCATATATTTT. Amino acids: CASSQEVNTIYF.

This rearrangement joins TRBV2 to TRBJ2-5; D is undetermined. Per germline, CDR1 SNHLY and CDR2 FYNNEI. The CDR3 is 15 residues long. The ends were cut back, 3 bases at V and 5 bases at J, with 16 bases in the middle. The CDR3 DNA reads TGTGCCAGCAGTGACCCGACGGGCGTCCCGGAGACCCAGTACTTC. This sequence encodes CASSDPTGVPETQYF.

The chain recombines TRBV11-3 with TRBJ2-7, with D possibly matching TRBD1 (5 bases). This CDR3 is 12 amino acids long. The germline V and J ends were trimmed by 5 bases and 1 base, with 6 bases remaining between them. Germline V gene lookup returns CDR1 SGHNT and CDR2 YENEEA. Here the CDR3 DNA reads TGTGCCAGCAGCCACAGGTCCTACGAGCAGTACTTC. This codes for CASSHRSYEQYF.